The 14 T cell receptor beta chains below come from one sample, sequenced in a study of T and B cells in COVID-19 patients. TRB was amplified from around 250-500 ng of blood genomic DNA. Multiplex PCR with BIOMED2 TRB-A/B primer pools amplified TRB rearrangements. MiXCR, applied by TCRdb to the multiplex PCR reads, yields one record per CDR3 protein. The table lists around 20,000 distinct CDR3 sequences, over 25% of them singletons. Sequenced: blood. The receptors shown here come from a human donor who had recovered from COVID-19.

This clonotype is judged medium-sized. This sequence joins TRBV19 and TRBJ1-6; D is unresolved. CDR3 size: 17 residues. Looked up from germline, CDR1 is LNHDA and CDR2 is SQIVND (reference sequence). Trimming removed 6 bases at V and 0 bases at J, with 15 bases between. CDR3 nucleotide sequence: TGTGCCAGTAGCCCACCCGGCGGGAGCTCCTATAATTCACCCCTCCACTTT. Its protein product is CASSPPGGSSYNSPLHF.

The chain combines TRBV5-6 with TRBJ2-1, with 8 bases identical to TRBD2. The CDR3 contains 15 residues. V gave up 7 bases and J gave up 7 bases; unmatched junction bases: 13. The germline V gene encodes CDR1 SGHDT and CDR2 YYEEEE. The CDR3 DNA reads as TGTGCCAGCGCCTACGGGACTAGGAGCGGGAATGAGCAGTTCTTC. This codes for CASAYGTRSGNEQFF. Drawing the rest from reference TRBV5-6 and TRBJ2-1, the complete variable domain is DAGVTQSPTHLIKTRGQQVTLRCSPKSGHDTVSWYQQALGQGPQFIFQYYEEEERQRGNFPDRFSGHQFPNYSSELNVNALLLGDSALYLCASAYGTRSGNEQFFGPGTRLTVL.

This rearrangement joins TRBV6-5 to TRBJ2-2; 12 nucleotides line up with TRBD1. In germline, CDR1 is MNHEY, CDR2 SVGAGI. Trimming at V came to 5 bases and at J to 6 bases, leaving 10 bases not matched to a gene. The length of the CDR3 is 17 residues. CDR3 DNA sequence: TGTGCCAGCAGTCCACCCCCCGGGACAGGGGGCGCCGGGGAGCTGTTTTTT. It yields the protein CASSPPPGTGGAGELFF.

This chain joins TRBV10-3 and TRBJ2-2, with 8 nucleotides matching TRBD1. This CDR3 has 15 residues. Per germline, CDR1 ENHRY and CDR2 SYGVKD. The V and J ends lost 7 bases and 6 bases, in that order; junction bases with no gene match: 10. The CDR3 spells CAIKVGPGGAGELFF. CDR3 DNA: TGTGCCATCAAGGTTGGGCCAGGGGGCGCCGGGGAGCTGTTTTTT.

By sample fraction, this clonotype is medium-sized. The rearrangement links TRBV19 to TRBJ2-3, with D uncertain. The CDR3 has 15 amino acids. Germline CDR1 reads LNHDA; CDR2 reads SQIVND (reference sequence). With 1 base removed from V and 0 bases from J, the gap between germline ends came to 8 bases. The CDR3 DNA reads TGTGCCAGTAGTATAGGCCAAGGGAGCACAGATACGCAGTATTTT. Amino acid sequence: CASSIGQGSTDTQYF.

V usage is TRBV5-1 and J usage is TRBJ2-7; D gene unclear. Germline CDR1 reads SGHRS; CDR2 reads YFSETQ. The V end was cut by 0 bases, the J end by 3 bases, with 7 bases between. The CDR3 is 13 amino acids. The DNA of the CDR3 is TGCGCCAGCAGCTTGGGACCGCACTACGAGCAGTACTTC. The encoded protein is CASSLGPHYEQYF. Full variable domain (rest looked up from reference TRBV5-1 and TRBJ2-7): KAGVTQTPRYLIKTRGQQVTLSCSPISGHRSVSWYQQTPGQGLQFLFEYFSETQRNKGNFPGRFSGRQFSNSRSEMNVSTLELGDSALYLCASSLGPHYEQYFGPGTRLTVT.

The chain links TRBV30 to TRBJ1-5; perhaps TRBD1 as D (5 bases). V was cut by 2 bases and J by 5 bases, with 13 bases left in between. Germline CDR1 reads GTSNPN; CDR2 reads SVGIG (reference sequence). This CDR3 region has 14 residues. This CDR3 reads CAWSPWGTDQPQHF. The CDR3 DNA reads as TGTGCCTGGAGTCCTTGGGGGACGGATCAGCCCCAGCATTTT.

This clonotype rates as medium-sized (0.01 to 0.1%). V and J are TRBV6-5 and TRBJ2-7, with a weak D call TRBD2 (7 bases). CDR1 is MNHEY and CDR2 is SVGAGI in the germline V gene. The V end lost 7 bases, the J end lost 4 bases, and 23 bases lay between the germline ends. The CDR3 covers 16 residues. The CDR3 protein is CASNAERGRGGYEQYF. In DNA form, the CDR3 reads TGTGCCAGCAACGCTGAAAGGGGGAGGGGAGGGTACGAGCAGTACTTC.

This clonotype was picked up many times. The CDR3 region is CASSISRQMYNEQFF. For the CDR3, the DNA is TGTGCCAGTAGTATTAGTCGGCAGATGTACAATGAGCAGTTCTTC. This chain connects TRBV19 to TRBJ2-1; D is undetermined. Germline V lookup: CDR1 LNHDA, CDR2 SQIVND (reference sequence). Trimming removed 3 bases at V and 4 bases at J, with 13 bases between. There are 15 residues in the CDR3.

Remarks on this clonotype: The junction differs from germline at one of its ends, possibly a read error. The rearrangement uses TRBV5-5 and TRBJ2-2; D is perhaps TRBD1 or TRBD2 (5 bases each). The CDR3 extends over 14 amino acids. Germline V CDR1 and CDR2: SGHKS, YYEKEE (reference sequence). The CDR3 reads CASSFNGGTGELFF. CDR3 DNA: TGCGCCAGCAGCTTTAATGGGGGAACCGGGGAGCTGTTTTTT.

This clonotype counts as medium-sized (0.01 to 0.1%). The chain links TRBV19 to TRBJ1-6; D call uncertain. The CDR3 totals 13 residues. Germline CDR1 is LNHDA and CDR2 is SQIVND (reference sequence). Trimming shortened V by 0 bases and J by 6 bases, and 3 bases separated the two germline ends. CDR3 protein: CASSIEGNSPLHF. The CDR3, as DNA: TGTGCCAGTAGTATAGAGGGTAATTCACCCCTCCACTTT.

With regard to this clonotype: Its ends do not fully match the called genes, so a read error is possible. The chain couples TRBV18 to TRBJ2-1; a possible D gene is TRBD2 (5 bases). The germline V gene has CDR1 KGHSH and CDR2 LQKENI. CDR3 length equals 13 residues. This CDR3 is CASRPSSHNEQFF. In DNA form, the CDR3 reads TGTGCCAGCCGCCCTAGCTCCCACAATGAGCAGTTCTTC.

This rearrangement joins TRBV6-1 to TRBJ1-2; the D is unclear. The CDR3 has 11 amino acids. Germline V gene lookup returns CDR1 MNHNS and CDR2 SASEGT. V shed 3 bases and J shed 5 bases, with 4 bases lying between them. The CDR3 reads CASSEGYGYTF. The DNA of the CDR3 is TGTGCCAGCAGTGAGGGGTATGGCTACACCTTC.

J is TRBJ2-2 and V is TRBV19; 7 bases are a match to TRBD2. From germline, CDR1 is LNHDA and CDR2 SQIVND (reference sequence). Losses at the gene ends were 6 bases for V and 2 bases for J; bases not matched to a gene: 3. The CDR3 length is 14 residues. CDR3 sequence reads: CASSTSDNTGELFF. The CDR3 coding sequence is TGTGCCAGTAGCACTAGCGACAACACCGGGGAGCTGTTTTTT.